Below, 27 T cell receptor beta chains from the same sample are listed, as sequenced in a study of T cells in Graves' hyperthyroidism and ophthalmopathy. TCR beta CDR3 regions were amplified from RNA. The HTBI set primed first-round TCR CDR3 RT-PCR. TCRdb passed the multiplex PCR reads through MiXCR, listing each CDR3 protein once. The sample yields approximately 400,000 distinct CDR3 sequences, around 14% seen once. The specimen sequenced was blood. The receptors derive from a woman younger than 35 with Graves' hyperthyroidism that later progressed to Graves' ophthalmopathy.

Ten or more counts support this clonotype. The V call is TRBV7-9, the J call TRBJ2-7, with TRBD1 matching 7 bases. Germline CDR1 reads SEHNR; CDR2 reads FQNEAQ (reference sequence). CDR3 length equals 15 residues. After removal of 5 bases from V and 4 bases from J, the junction contained 11 bases not matched to a gene. Here the CDR3 DNA reads TGTGCCAGCAGCCACCGGGACAGTGTCGAATACGAGCAGTACTTC. Translated: CASSHRDSVEYEQYF.

This clonotype was seen ten or more times. This chain uses TRBV18 with TRBJ2-5; D may be TRBD2 (6 bases). From germline, CDR1 is KGHSH and CDR2 LQKENI. This CDR3 has 17 residues. V shed 3 bases and J shed 7 bases, with 24 bases lying between them. The CDR3 loop reads CASSPRVRDLIAGTQYF. For the CDR3, the DNA is TGTGCCAGCTCACCCAGGGTTCGGGACTTAATCGCAGGGACCCAGTACTTC.

In its sample, this clonotype was seen a few times. The gene calls are TRBV27 and TRBJ2-3; TRBD2 agrees at 8 bases. This CDR3 region has 16 residues. With 3 bases clipped from V and 6 bases from J, the junction kept 11 bases outside the gene matches. CDR1 MNHEY and CDR2 SMNVEV come from the germline V gene (reference sequence). This CDR3 is CASSLHSGKGADTQYF. The CDR3 DNA reads as TGTGCCAGCAGTTTGCATAGCGGGAAAGGGGCGGATACGCAGTATTTT.

This chain uses TRBV5-1 with TRBJ1-2, with 10 bases that match TRBD1. Germline V gives CDR1 SGHRS, CDR2 YFSETQ. This CDR3 has 15 residues. J gave up 0 bases and V 6 bases, and 5 bases lay outside the gene matches. The CDR3, as DNA: TGCGCCAGCACGACAGGGGGCTCGACTAACTATGGCTACACCTTC. Translating gives CASTTGGSTNYGYTF.

This clonotype was picked up a small number of times. The chain is built from TRBV4-1 and TRBJ2-2; 12 bases agree with TRBD2. Trimming removed 1 base from V and 6 bases from J; junction bases left unmatched: 3. The CDR3 runs to 16 residues. Germline V gene lookup returns CDR1 MGHRA and CDR2 YSYEKL. Here the CDR3 reads CASSQVTSGRSGELFF. CDR3 coding DNA: TGCGCCAGCAGCCAAGTGACTAGCGGGAGATCCGGGGAGCTGTTTTTT.

Points on this clonotype: This clone may be a read error of a much larger clone one base away. The gene calls are TRBV28 and TRBJ2-5, with TRBD2 identical over 7 bases. Looked up from germline, CDR1 is MDHEN and CDR2 is SYDVKM. CDR3 length equals 14 residues. With 3 bases clipped from V and 7 bases from J, the junction kept 8 bases outside the gene matches. The CDR3 region has the DNA TGTGCCAGCAGTTTCCGCAGGGAGGGAGGGACCCAGTACTTC. It encodes CASSFRREGGTQYF. Full variable domain (outside the CDR3, taken from reference TRBV28 and TRBJ2-5): DVKVTQSSRYLVKRTGEKVFLECVQDMDHENMFWYRQDPGLGLRLIYFSYDVKMKEKGDIPEGYSVSREKKERFSLILESASTNQTSMYLCASSFRREGGTQYFGPGTRLLVL.

Concerning this clonotype itself: This may arise from a read error, as a much more abundant clone is one base away. This sequence joins TRBV7-8 and TRBJ1-3; a weak D match, TRBD1 (6 bases). The CDR3 loop spans 13 amino acids. Germline CDR1 is SGHVS and CDR2 is FQNEAQ. Trimming pared 1 base from V and 8 bases from J, leaving 9 bases between. The CDR3 DNA is TGTGCCAGCAGCTTAGGCAGGGGACACACCATATATTTT. Protein product: CASSLGRGHTIYF.

The chain recombines TRBV6-1 with TRBJ1-4, with 9 bases identical to TRBD1. J gave up 0 bases and V 6 bases, and 2 bases lay outside the gene matches. The CDR3 is 15 amino acids. Germline-derived CDR1 and CDR2 are MNHNS and SASEGT. In nucleotides, the CDR3 is TGTGCCAGCAGAGGACAGGGGACAACTAATGAAAAACTGTTTTTT. Protein: CASRGQGTTNEKLFF.

This clonotype was observed at least ten times. The rearrangement uses TRBV28 and TRBJ2-4; D gene unclear. Trimming pared 3 bases from V and 3 bases from J, leaving 9 bases between. The CDR3 spans 14 residues. The germline CDR1 and CDR2 sequences are MDHEN and SYDVKM. In DNA form, the CDR3 reads TGTGCCAGCAGTTTCCGGGCCAGCAAAAACATTCAGTACTTC. This codes for CASSFRASKNIQYF. Supplemented by reference TRBV28 and TRBJ2-4, the full variable domain reads DVKVTQSSRYLVKRTGEKVFLECVQDMDHENMFWYRQDPGLGLRLIYFSYDVKMKEKGDIPEGYSVSREKKERFSLILESASTNQTSMYLCASSFRASKNIQYFGAGTRLSVL.

A remark on this clonotype: The junction differs from germline at one of its ends, possibly a read error. This sequence joins TRBV20-1 and TRBJ1-1; D ambiguous. The CDR3 covers 14 residues. Germline lookup yields CDR1 DFQATT and CDR2 SNEGSKA (reference sequence). CDR3: CSARGALQRTAAFF. CDR3 sequence (DNA): TGCAGTGCTAGAGGGGCCCTCCAGCGAACTGCAGCTTTCTTT.

This clonotype has ten or more counts. The rearrangement joins TRBV28 to TRBJ2-3; 7 nucleotides match TRBD2. CDR1 and CDR2 from the germline V gene are MDHEN and SYDVKM. This CDR3 is 14 amino acids long. Trimming took 7 bases from V and 1 from J; bases not matched to a gene: 5. In DNA, the CDR3 is TGTGCCAGCATTCGCGGGAGCCGCACAGATACGCAGTATTTT. This translates into CASIRGSRTDTQYF. Based on the CDR3 plus reference TRBV28 and TRBJ2-3, the full variable domain is DVKVTQSSRYLVKRTGEKVFLECVQDMDHENMFWYRQDPGLGLRLIYFSYDVKMKEKGDIPEGYSVSREKKERFSLILESASTNQTSMYLCASIRGSRTDTQYFGPGTRLTVL.

This clonotype was picked up many times. V is TRBV6-6 and J is TRBJ2-1; 8 bases map to TRBD2. V shed 0 bases and J 4 bases; nucleotides not matched to a gene: 2. The CDR3 spans 15 residues. Germline CDR1 reads MNHNY; CDR2 reads SVGAGI (reference sequence). Here the CDR3 reads CASSYSVAGYNEQFF. CDR3 coding DNA: TGTGCCAGCAGTTACTCAGTAGCGGGGTACAATGAGCAGTTCTTC.

This clonotype was picked up many times. The V and J genes are TRBV20-1 and TRBJ2-7; D is uncertain. The CDR3 is 13 residues long. CDR1 and CDR2 (germline): DFQATT, SNEGSKA (reference sequence). V lost 4 bases and J 4 bases, leaving 14 bases between the germline ends. The CDR3 nucleotides read TGCAGTGCTACCGGACCCCCAGTATACGAGCAGTACTTC. This codes for CSATGPPVYEQYF.

The chain joins TRBV4-1 to TRBJ2-1; D gene uncertain. CDR3 size: 16 residues. The germline gives CDR1 MGHRA, CDR2 YSYEKL. The V end lost 2 bases, the J end lost 2 bases, and 13 bases lay between the germline ends. The DNA of the CDR3 is TGCGCCAGCAGCCAAACAGAAAGCTACCCCTACAATGAGCAGTTCTTC. Its protein is CASSQTESYPYNEQFF.

This clonotype was seen a few times. The chain employs TRBV4-1 and TRBJ1-4; maybe TRBD1 (5 bases). V was cut by 5 bases and J by 6 bases, with 16 bases left in between. Germline V gene data show CDR1 as MGHRA and CDR2 as YSYEKL. The CDR3 length is 15 residues. The DNA of the CDR3 is TGCGCCAGCAGCGTTACCGGGACCGTGGATGAAAAACTGTTTTTT. Its translation is CASSVTGTVDEKLFF.

The chain is built from TRBV6-4 and TRBJ1-2, with 10 bases identical to TRBD1. V lost 6 bases and J lost 8; bases outside the gene matches: 12. Germline-derived CDR1 and CDR2 are MRHNA and SNTAGT. This CDR3 has 15 residues. The CDR3 DNA reads TGTGCCAGCAGACCCCGACAGGGGGCTCTGGTAGGCTACACCTTC. Its protein is CASRPRQGALVGYTF.

This clonotype was observed many times. V is TRBV24-1 and J is TRBJ1-5; TRBD1 matches at 12 bases. V lost 7 bases, J lost 1 base, and 10 bases stayed unmatched. CDR1 is KGHDR, CDR2 SFDVKD, per germline. There are 18 residues in the CDR3. DNA for the CDR3: TGTGCCACCAGCGCGGGACAGGGGGCGCGGGGAAGCAATCAGCCCCAGCATTTT. Translating it yields CATSAGQGARGSNQPQHF.

This clonotype was picked up many times. A junction boundary mismatches the germline segment, possibly from a read error. The chain is built from TRBV27 and TRBJ2-3; no firm D call. Germline CDR1 and CDR2: MNHEY and SMNVEV (reference sequence). The CDR3 length is 11 residues. CDR3 sequence reads: CASSSGDTQYF. For the CDR3, the DNA is TGCGCCAGCAGCTCGGGCGATACGCAGTATTTT.

This clonotype occurred many times. The CDR3 bases are TGTGCCAGCAGCGTACGCGGCGGAACGGTGACCTCCTACAATGAGCAGTTCTTC. Protein: CASSVRGGTVTSYNEQFF. This chain links TRBV7-9 with TRBJ2-1; D is uncertain. V was cut by 5 bases and J by 0 bases, with 20 bases left in between. The CDR3 extends over 18 amino acids. Looked up from germline, CDR1 is SEHNR and CDR2 is FQNEAQ (reference sequence).

This clonotype came up many times. The chain is built from TRBV7-2 and TRBJ2-5; possibly TRBD2 for D (6 bases). Per the germline V gene, CDR1 is SGHTA and CDR2 is FQGNSA. Trimming took off 5 bases at V and 5 bases at J, with 15 bases between the two ends. This CDR3 is 14 amino acids long. The CDR3, as DNA: TGTGCCAGCAGCAGTCAGGGACTTAGGGAGACCCAGTACTTC. It translates to CASSSQGLRETQYF.

This chain joins TRBV28 and TRBJ2-7; 8 bases line up with TRBD1. The CDR3 sequence is 14 residues long. The ends lost 7 bases at V and 2 bases at J; junction bases unmatched: 7. Germline lookup yields CDR1 MDHEN and CDR2 SYDVKM. The CDR3 loop reads CASTSSGQAYEQYF. CDR3 sequence (DNA): TGTGCCAGCACCTCTTCGGGACAGGCCTACGAGCAGTACTTC.

At least ten counts were recorded for this clonotype. The chain joins TRBV20-1 to TRBJ2-2; D is unclear. The CDR3 length is 14 residues. Germline loops: CDR1 DFQATT, CDR2 SNEGSKA (reference sequence). V was cut by 3 bases and J by 0 bases, with 8 bases left in between. The CDR3 region is CSASPTSNTGELFF. The CDR3 bases are TGCAGTGCTAGCCCCACGTCGAACACCGGGGAGCTGTTTTTT.

This sequence joins TRBV29-1 and TRBJ2-7; D gene ambiguous. Per germline, CDR1 SQVTM and CDR2 ANQGSEA. Trimming took off 4 bases at V and 0 bases at J, with 13 bases between the two ends. The CDR3 has 14 residues. The CDR3 DNA reads as TGCAGCGTTGGAAGCGCTTTAAGCTCCTACGAGCAGTACTTC. Protein sequence: CSVGSALSSYEQYF.

In its sample, this clonotype was seen many times. This chain connects TRBV7-9 to TRBJ2-1; TRBD2 matches 9 bases. This CDR3 is 16 amino acids long. After removal of 6 bases from V and 5 bases from J, the junction contained 11 bases not matched to a gene. In germline, CDR1 is SEHNR, CDR2 FQNEAQ (reference sequence). The CDR3 DNA reads as TGTGCCAGCAGTCCATTAGCGGGAGTAAGGGACAATGAGCAGTTCTTC. Encoded protein: CASSPLAGVRDNEQFF.

This clonotype was seen only a few times. This rearrangement joins TRBV5-1 to TRBJ1-4; 8 bases are shared with TRBD1. The CDR3 covers 17 residues. CDR1 and CDR2 from the germline V gene are SGHRS and YFSETQ. J lost 3 bases, V lost 1 base, and 8 bases had no gene match. CDR3 residues: CASSLTLLTGANEKLFF. In DNA, the CDR3 is TGCGCCAGCAGCTTGACACTCCTGACAGGGGCTAATGAAAAACTGTTTTTT.

The chain links TRBV2 to TRBJ2-4, with TRBD2 matching over 8 bases. The ends lost 4 bases at V and 0 bases at J; junction bases unmatched: 8. The V gene's germline CDR1 is SNHLY and CDR2 FYNNEI. The CDR3 extends over 17 amino acids. The CDR3 bases are TGTGCCAGCAGTGGGCTAGCGGGCCCGCTAGCCAAAAACATTCAGTACTTC. It translates to CASSGLAGPLAKNIQYF.

This sequence joins TRBV6-1 and TRBJ1-3; TRBD1 might be the D (6 bases). Trimming took off 8 bases at V and 4 bases at J, with 9 bases between the two ends. The CDR3 contains 12 residues. Germline loops: CDR1 MNHNS, CDR2 SASEGT. CDR3 region: CASWGAGNTIYF. The CDR3 nucleotides read TGTGCCAGCTGGGGGGCCGGAAACACCATATATTTT.